The 12 T cell receptor beta chains below were found in one sample sequenced in a study of beta chain features in type 1 diabetes. Study-wide results and caveats: Among patients with Type 1 diabetes, TCRB CDR3s were moderately but significantly shorter in every one of the four CD4+ subsets.

The whole isolated RNA underwent reverse transcription, so sequencing captured expressed TCRB transcripts. Measured with immunoSEQ multiplex PCR; TCRdb has only the in-frame clones, and not every one. This table has roughly 260,000 clones, approximately 11% appearing once. The antigens of these receptors remain unknown. The sequencing input was naive CD4+ T cells from blood. The receptors shown here come from a man aged 30-40 years with type 1 diabetes.

V is TRBV18 and J is TRBJ1-5, with D perhaps TRBD1 (5 bases). V dropped 6 bases and J dropped 1 base, with 13 bases sitting between them. The germline V gene encodes CDR1 KGHSH and CDR2 LQKENI. This CDR3 has 15 residues. This CDR3 reads CASSPGTSSNQPQHF. In DNA form, the CDR3 reads TGTGCCAGCTCCCCCGGGACTTCGAGCAATCAGCCCCAGCATTTT.

This clone was picked up a small number of times. The chain couples TRBV14 to TRBJ1-1; unclear D gene. Trimming pared 2 bases from V and 0 bases from J, leaving 4 bases between. The germline V gene encodes CDR1 SGHDN and CDR2 FVKESK. CDR3 length: 13 residues. The CDR3: CASSQYVNTEAFF. In DNA form, the CDR3 reads TGTGCCAGCAGCCAATATGTGAACACTGAAGCTTTCTTT.

This clone has more than one count but fewer than ten. The chain joins TRBV5-1 to TRBJ2-7; the match to TRBD2 covers 8 bases. V gave up 0 bases and J gave up 0 bases; unmatched junction bases: 5. This CDR3 comprises 16 residues. Germline V lookup: CDR1 SGHRS, CDR2 YFSETQ. CDR3 nucleotides: TGCGCCAGCAGCTTGGCCTTGCGGGGGGACTCCTACGAGCAGTACTTC. This codes for CASSLALRGDSYEQYF.

This clone came up a few times. This chain links TRBV11-3 with TRBJ2-7; tentatively, D is TRBD2 (5 bases). CDR1 is SGHNT and CDR2 is YENEEA in the germline V gene. V gave up 4 bases and J gave up 5 bases, with 12 bases separating them. The CDR3 extends over 13 amino acids. The CDR3 loop is CASSSSDGDEQYF. The CDR3 DNA reads TGTGCCAGCAGCTCCTCGGACGGGGACGAGCAGTACTTC.

The chain combines TRBV18 with TRBJ2-7, with TRBD1 matching 7 bases. This CDR3 region has 16 residues. With 2 bases clipped from V and 1 base from J, the junction kept 8 bases outside the gene matches. Germline CDR1 KGHSH, CDR2 LQKENI. The CDR3 region has the DNA TGTGCCAGCTCACCATCTTTGGCAGGGGGTTCCTACGAGCAGTACTTC. It specifies CASSPSLAGGSYEQYF.

This clone was seen only a few times. The chain carries TRBV11-2 and TRBJ1-1; D remains ambiguous. V lost 4 bases and J 1 base, leaving 16 bases between the germline ends. The CDR3 is made up of 16 amino acids. CDR1 is SGHAT, CDR2 FQNNGV, per germline. This CDR3 reads CASSSSPGRGNTEAFF. CDR3 DNA: TGTGCCAGCAGCTCCTCCCCGGGGAGAGGGAACACTGAAGCTTTCTTT.

The rearrangement uses TRBV30 and TRBJ2-7, with TRBD1 identical over 8 bases. Germline assignment: CDR1 GTSNPN and CDR2 SVGIG (reference sequence). The CDR3 has 14 amino acids. With V trimmed by 4 bases and J by 4 bases, 9 bases remained unmatched. The CDR3 sequence: CAWTGVRDRYEQYF. Written as DNA, the CDR3 is TGTGCCTGGACTGGGGTGAGGGACAGGTACGAGCAGTACTTC.

This clone was recorded a few times. The V call is TRBV5-1, the J call TRBJ1-2, with D tentatively TRBD1 (5 bases). Germline loops: CDR1 SGHRS, CDR2 YFSETQ. The CDR3 totals 13 residues. V was trimmed by 6 bases and J by 4 bases, leaving 13 bases between them. The CDR3 is CASTLEGSYGYTF. Here the CDR3 DNA reads TGCGCCAGCACCCTGGAGGGGTCCTATGGCTACACCTTC. Together with reference TRBV5-1 and TRBJ1-2, the CDR3 gives the full variable domain: KAGVTQTPRYLIKTRGQQVTLSCSPISGHRSVSWYQQTPGQGLQFLFEYFSETQRNKGNFPGRFSGRQFSNSRSEMNVSTLELGDSALYLCASTLEGSYGYTFGSGTRLTVV.

This clone was observed a few times. The chain uses TRBV9 and TRBJ1-5; unclear D gene. The CDR3 totals 15 residues. V was trimmed by 0 bases and J by 7 bases, leaving 14 bases between them. Germline V gene data show CDR1 as SGDLS and CDR2 as YYNGEE. The CDR3: CASSVGASVGQPQHF. The CDR3 bases are TGTGCCAGCAGCGTAGGAGCCTCGGTCGGGCAGCCCCAGCATTTT. Drawing the rest from reference TRBV9 and TRBJ1-5, the complete variable domain is DSGVTQTPKHLITATGQRVTLRCSPRSGDLSVYWYQQSLDQGLQFLIQYYNGEERAKGNILERFSAQQFPDLHSELNLSSLELGDSALYFCASSVGASVGQPQHFGDGTRLSIL.

The chain is built from TRBV5-1 and TRBJ2-1; TRBD2 aligns across 9 bases. After removal of 4 bases from V and 4 bases from J, the junction contained 3 bases not matched to a gene. Germline lookup yields CDR1 SGHRS and CDR2 YFSETQ. This CDR3 spans 14 amino acids. The CDR3 reads CASSPSGGYNEQFF. CDR3 sequence (DNA): TGCGCCAGCAGCCCAAGCGGGGGGTACAATGAGCAGTTCTTC.

V is TRBV20-1 and J is TRBJ2-1; maybe TRBD2 (5 bases). CDR1 is DFQATT, CDR2 SNEGSKA, per germline (reference sequence). Trimming took off 3 bases at V and 5 bases at J, with 5 bases between the two ends. The CDR3 sequence is 11 residues long. CDR3 sequence reads: CSARGDNEQFF. CDR3 sequence (DNA): TGCAGTGCTAGGGGAGACAATGAGCAGTTCTTC.

There are a few counts of this clone. The V gene is TRBV29-1, the J gene TRBJ1-1; D is uncertain. CDR1 and CDR2 (germline): SQVTM, ANQGSEA. The CDR3 totals 11 residues. V lost 3 bases and J lost 6, with 8 bases in between. The chain's CDR3 is CSVDRVAEAFF. CDR3 nucleotides: TGCAGCGTTGATCGGGTGGCTGAAGCTTTCTTT.